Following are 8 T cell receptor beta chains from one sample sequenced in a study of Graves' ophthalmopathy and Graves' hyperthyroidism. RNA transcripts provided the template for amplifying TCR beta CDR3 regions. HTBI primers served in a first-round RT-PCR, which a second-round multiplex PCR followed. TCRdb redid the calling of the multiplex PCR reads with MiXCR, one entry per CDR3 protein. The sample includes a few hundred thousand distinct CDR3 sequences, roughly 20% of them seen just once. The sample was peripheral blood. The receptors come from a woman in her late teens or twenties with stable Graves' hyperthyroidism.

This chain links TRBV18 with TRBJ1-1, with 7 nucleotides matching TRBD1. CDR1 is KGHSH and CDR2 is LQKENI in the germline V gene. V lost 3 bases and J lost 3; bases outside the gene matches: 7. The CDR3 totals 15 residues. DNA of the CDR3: TGTGCCAGCTCACCCCCGACAGGGATCGACACTGAAGCTTTCTTT. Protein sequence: CASSPPTGIDTEAFF.

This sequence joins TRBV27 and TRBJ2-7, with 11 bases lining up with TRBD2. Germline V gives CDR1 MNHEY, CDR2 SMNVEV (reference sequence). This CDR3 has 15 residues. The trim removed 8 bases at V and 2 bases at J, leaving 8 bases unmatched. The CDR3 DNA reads TGTGCCAGCGGACCCTTACTAGCGGGAGCCTACGAGCAGTACTTC. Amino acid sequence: CASGPLLAGAYEQYF.

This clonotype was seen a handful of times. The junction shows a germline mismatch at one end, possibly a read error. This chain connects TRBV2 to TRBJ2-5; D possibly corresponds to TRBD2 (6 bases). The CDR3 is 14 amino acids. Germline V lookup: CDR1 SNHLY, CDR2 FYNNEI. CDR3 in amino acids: CVSRAGQYQETQYF. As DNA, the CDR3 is TGTGTCAGCAGAGCGGGCCAATACCAAGAGACCCAGTACTTC. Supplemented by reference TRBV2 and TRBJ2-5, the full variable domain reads EPEVTQTPSHQVTQMGQEVILRCVPISNHLYFYWYRQILGQKVEFLVSFYNNEISEKSEIFDDQFSVERPDGSNFTLKIRSTKLEDSAMYFCVSRAGQYQETQYFGPGTRLLVL.

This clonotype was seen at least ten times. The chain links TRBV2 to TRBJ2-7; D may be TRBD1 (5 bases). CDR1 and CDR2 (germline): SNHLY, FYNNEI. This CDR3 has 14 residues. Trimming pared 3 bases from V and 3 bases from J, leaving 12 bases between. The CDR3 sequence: CASSDGTGFYEQYF. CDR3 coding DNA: TGTGCCAGCAGTGATGGCACAGGATTCTACGAGCAGTACTTC. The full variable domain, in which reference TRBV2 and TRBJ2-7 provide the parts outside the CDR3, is EPEVTQTPSHQVTQMGQEVILRCVPISNHLYFYWYRQILGQKVEFLVSFYNNEISEKSEIFDDQFSVERPDGSNFTLKIRSTKLEDSAMYFCASSDGTGFYEQYFGPGTRLTVT.

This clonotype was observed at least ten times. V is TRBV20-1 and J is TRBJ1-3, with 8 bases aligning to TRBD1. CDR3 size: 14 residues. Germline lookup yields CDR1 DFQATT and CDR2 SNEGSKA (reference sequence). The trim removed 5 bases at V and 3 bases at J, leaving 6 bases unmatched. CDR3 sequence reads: CSAPDRAGGNTIYF. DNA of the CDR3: TGCAGTGCTCCGGACAGGGCTGGTGGAAACACCATATATTTT.

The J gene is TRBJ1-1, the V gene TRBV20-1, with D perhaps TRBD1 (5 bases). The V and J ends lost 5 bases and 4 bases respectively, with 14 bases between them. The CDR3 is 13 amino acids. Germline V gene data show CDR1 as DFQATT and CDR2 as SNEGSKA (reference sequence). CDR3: CSAEGTAVTEAFF. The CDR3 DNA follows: TGCAGTGCTGAGGGGACGGCGGTCACTGAAGCTTTCTTT.

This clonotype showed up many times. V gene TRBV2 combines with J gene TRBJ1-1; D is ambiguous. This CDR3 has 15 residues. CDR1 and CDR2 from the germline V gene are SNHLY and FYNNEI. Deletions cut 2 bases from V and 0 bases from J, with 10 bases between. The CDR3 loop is CASSETVLVNTEAFF. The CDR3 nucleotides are TGTGCCAGCAGTGAAACGGTTCTCGTGAACACTGAAGCTTTCTTT.

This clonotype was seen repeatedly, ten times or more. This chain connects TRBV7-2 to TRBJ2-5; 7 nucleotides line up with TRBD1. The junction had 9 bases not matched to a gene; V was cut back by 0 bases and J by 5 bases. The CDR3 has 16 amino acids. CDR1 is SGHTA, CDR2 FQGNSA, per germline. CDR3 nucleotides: TGTGCCAGCAGCTTAGCGCGTGAAGGGGGCTGGGAGACCCAGTACTTC. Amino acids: CASSLAREGGWETQYF.